The source of this TCR beta chain is a study of shared clonotypes between healthy human individuals. Libraries were prepared by immunoSEQ multiplex PCR; TCRdb keeps only in-frame clonotypes and omits some of them. The sample holds a few million clones, under 95% seen once. V trimming: 6 bases; J trimming: 4 bases; junction bases outside the gene matches: 12. This CDR3 is built from 16 residues. Germline CDR1 is MDHEN and CDR2 is SYDVKM. Turning to this clone: The target antigen is unknown.

Whole-study results and caveats: Naive CD4 clonotypes were shared across a handful of donors at roughly 5%.

This chain uses TRBV28 with TRBJ1-2, with TRBD1 identical over 9 bases. The specimen sequenced was naive CD4+ T cells from PBMCs. Subset: CD45RA+ positively selected. The clonotype comes from a man in his late teens or twenties in good health. Some clones in this sample may be carry-over from other donors' samples. The CDR3 DNA follows: TGTGCCAGCAGGGCCTTCGGGACAGGGTTACCCTATGGCTACACCTTC. As protein: CASRAFGTGLPYGYTF.